Below, one TCR beta chain is given with its context. Its target is not known. This record comes from a study of cytomegalovirus exposure and HLA in healthy donors. The PCR ran on 60 Vbeta and 13 Jbeta primers. Method: immunoSEQ multiplex PCR; TCRdb's copy keeps in-frame clones and lacks some. The repertoire holds 140,000 to 150,000 clones, approximately 80% seen once, with 9% to 10% in the top ten. General study findings and limits: Links to common viral pathogens appeared, in a later analysis, for several of the most significant clusters. TRBV6-2, TRBV6-3 and other indistinguishable V segments were excluded. An analysis that was carried out later associated some 17,000 TCR beta sequences with HLA alleles at 0.05 false discovery rate. Later on, a genetic analysis was performed. It linked a missense variant in DCLRE1C with V- and J-gene trimming of TCR beta.

CDR3 length: 14 residues. Deletions cut 10 bases from V and 4 bases from J, with 17 bases between. CDR1 and CDR2 (germline): SGHVS, FQNEAQ. Sequenced: PBMCs. The chain employs TRBV7-8 and TRBJ2-1, with D possibly TRBD2 on 6 matching bases. The sequence was obtained from a woman in her sixties in good health and CMV-seropositive. CDR3 protein: CATSRREPYNEQFF. The CDR3 nucleotides read TGTGCCACCTCCCGGCGGGAACCTTACAATGAGCAGTTCTTC.